The 19 T cell receptor beta chains below were found in one sample sequenced in a study of blood T cells in healthy people across ages. Through a sample-barcoded 5' primer and a J-beta primer mix, a second PCR was run for roughly 7 to 12 cycles. TCRdb called the 5' RACE reads again in MiXCR, with one record for every CDR3 protein. This table holds 1.5 million to 2 million distinct CDR3 sequences, around 42% found once. Material: blood. The receptors originated from a human donor in good health.

The V and J genes are TRBV20-1 and TRBJ1-2; unclear D gene. The CDR3 contains 10 residues. V lost 0 bases, J lost 7 bases, and 3 bases lay in between. The germline V gene encodes CDR1 DFQATT and CDR2 SNEGSKA (reference sequence). The CDR3 spells CSARDSGYTF. The CDR3 region has the DNA TGCAGTGCTAGAGATAGTGGCTACACCTTC.

This clonotype was found a few times. The J gene is TRBJ2-7, the V gene TRBV5-1, with a possible D match to TRBD2 (6 bases). The CDR3 totals 15 residues. Trimming took 4 bases from V and 4 from J, leaving 18 bases between them. Germline CDR1 is SGHRS and CDR2 is YFSETQ. CDR3 sequence reads: CASSTTLAGMYEQYF. The CDR3 coding sequence is TGCGCCAGCAGCACCACCCTCGCGGGGATGTACGAGCAGTACTTC.

The chain combines TRBV6-1 with TRBJ2-7, with 15 bases matching TRBD2. This CDR3 comprises 15 residues. V lost 4 bases and J lost 3; bases outside the gene matches: 1. Germline V lookup: CDR1 MNHNS, CDR2 SASEGT. The CDR3 DNA is TGTGCCAGCAGTGGGACTAGCGGGGGGGTCTACGAGCAGTACTTC. Its protein product is CASSGTSGGVYEQYF.

This clonotype was detected only a few times. CDR3 coding DNA: TGCAGTGCCCCCGGGGGACTAGCTGGCGAGACCCAGTACTTC. Translation gives CSAPGGLAGETQYF. The chain links TRBV20-1 to TRBJ2-5, with 9 bases matching TRBD2. The CDR3 totals 14 residues. With V trimmed by 6 bases and J by 5 bases, 10 bases remained unmatched. CDR1 and CDR2 from the germline V gene are DFQATT and SNEGSKA (reference sequence).

V usage is TRBV6-2 or TRBV6-3 and J usage is TRBJ1-6; possibly TRBD1 for D (5 bases). The CDR3 has 17 residues. Trimming took 2 bases from V and 0 from J, leaving 11 bases between them. In germline, CDR1 is MNHEY, CDR2 SVGEGT. CDR3 nucleotides: TGTGCCAGCAGTTACCGTGGGGCAAGCTCCTATAATTCACCCCTCCACTTT. The encoded protein is CASSYRGASSYNSPLHF.

This chain connects TRBV4-3 to TRBJ2-1; the D is unclear. The CDR3 has 17 amino acids. V gave up 0 bases and J gave up 0 bases, with 12 bases separating them. Germline CDR1 and CDR2: LGHNA and YSLEER. Here the CDR3 reads CASSQENGPSSYNEQFF. In DNA, the CDR3 is TGCGCCAGCAGCCAAGAAAACGGGCCCAGCTCCTACAATGAGCAGTTCTTC.

The V and J genes are TRBV13 and TRBJ1-1, with 7 bases matching TRBD1. The CDR3 runs to 12 residues. The V segment lost 2 bases and the J segment 11 bases; nucleotides outside the gene matches: 5. Germline V gene sequence: CDR1 PRHDT, CDR2 FYEKMQ (reference sequence). The CDR3 nucleotides read TGTGCCAGCAGCTTAATGGGACAGCGGGCTTTCTTT. It codes for CASSLMGQRAFF.

In its sample, this clonotype was seen once. The CDR3 coding sequence is TGTGCCAGCAGCTACCCCAGGGTAATGAACACTGAAGCTTTCTTT. It encodes CASSYPRVMNTEAFF. The chain couples TRBV6-6 to TRBJ1-1, with a tentative D call TRBD1 (5 bases). In germline, CDR1 is MNHNY, CDR2 SVGAGI (reference sequence). CDR3 length: 15 amino acids. V was trimmed by 6 bases and J by 0 bases, leaving 14 bases between them.

The chain recombines TRBV5-1 with TRBJ2-5, with unresolved D. The V and J ends lost 0 bases and 5 bases respectively, with 14 bases between them. CDR1 SGHRS and CDR2 YFSETQ come from the germline V gene. This CDR3 is built from 15 residues. Here the CDR3 reads CASSLGAAGVETQYF. The DNA of the CDR3 is TGCGCCAGCAGCTTGGGTGCAGCAGGCGTGGAGACCCAGTACTTC.

This clonotype was seen only once. The chain links TRBV12-3 or TRBV12-4 to TRBJ2-7; 11 bases are shared with TRBD1. The V and J ends lost 6 bases and 11 bases, in that order; junction bases with no gene match: 9. This CDR3 has 13 amino acids. CDR3 sequence reads: CASSPGTGGFEYF. The CDR3 region has the DNA TGTGCCAGCAGCCCCGGGACAGGGGGGTTCGAGTACTTC.

The chain is built from TRBV2 and TRBJ1-4; D call uncertain. The V gene's germline CDR1 is SNHLY and CDR2 FYNNEI. Deletions cut 6 bases from V and 3 bases from J, with 11 bases between. This CDR3 contains 14 residues. The CDR3 loop is CASSVRRANEKLFF. In DNA form, the CDR3 reads TGTGCCAGCAGCGTCAGACGGGCTAATGAAAAACTGTTTTTT.

V usage is TRBV15 and J usage is TRBJ1-5; 7 nucleotides match TRBD1. The germline V gene encodes CDR1 LNHNV and CDR2 YYDKDF (reference sequence). CDR3 size: 14 residues. V trimming: 0 bases; J trimming: 5 bases; junction bases outside the gene matches: 1. CDR3 nucleotide sequence: TGTGCCACCAGCAGAGATGGACAGGATCAGCCCCAGCATTTT. Its protein is CATSRDGQDQPQHF.

Only a few counts were recorded for this clonotype. The gene calls are TRBV6-5 and TRBJ2-5; D call uncertain. Germline CDR1 and CDR2: MNHEY and SVGAGI. Trimming shortened V by 6 bases and J by 11 bases, and 25 bases separated the two germline ends. The CDR3 contains 15 residues. The CDR3 loop is CASSGSTRASDGQYF. The DNA for the CDR3 is TGTGCCAGCAGCGGTTCGACGCGAGCAAGTGACGGGCAGTACTTC.

At least ten counts were recorded for this clonotype. The chain joins TRBV6-1 to TRBJ1-5; 8 positions agree with TRBD1. With 7 bases clipped from V and 2 bases from J, the junction kept 22 bases outside the gene matches. This CDR3 comprises 20 residues. Germline loops: CDR1 MNHNS, CDR2 SASEGT. CDR3 sequence reads: CASTKWPGQEPRVGNQPQHF. CDR3 nucleotides: TGTGCCAGCACTAAATGGCCGGGACAGGAACCCCGAGTTGGCAATCAGCCCCAGCATTTT.

This clonotype was observed a handful of times. The gene calls are TRBV7-2 and TRBJ1-1; possible D gene TRBD1, 5 bases. From germline, CDR1 is SGHTA and CDR2 FQGNSA. CDR3 length: 15 amino acids. Trimming shortened V by 5 bases and J by 2 bases, and 15 bases separated the two germline ends. The CDR3 reads CASSPRGDLNTEAFF. CDR3 nucleotide sequence: TGTGCCAGCAGCCCACGGGGGGACCTTAACACTGAAGCTTTCTTT.

V is TRBV7-2 and J is TRBJ1-1; the D is unclear. Germline CDR1 SGHTA, CDR2 FQGNSA. This CDR3 is built from 15 residues. Trimming stripped 6 bases from V and 0 bases from J, with 14 bases between. CDR3 residues: CASRKLPSMNTEAFF. CDR3 nucleotide sequence: TGTGCCAGCAGGAAACTCCCCTCCATGAACACTGAAGCTTTCTTT. The full variable domain, with the rest looked up from reference TRBV7-2 and TRBJ1-1, is GAGVSQSPSNKVTEKGKDVELRCDPISGHTALYWYRQSLGQGLEFLIYFQGNSAPDKSGLPSDRFSAERTGGSVSTLTIQRTQQEDSAVYLCASRKLPSMNTEAFFGQGTRLTVV.

The chain has TRBV7-2 and TRBJ2-7; TRBD2 agrees at 7 bases. Judging by the DNA end, TRBJ2-5 fits better; the J call may be wrong. The length of the CDR3 is 14 residues. The germline V gene encodes CDR1 SGHTA and CDR2 FQGNSA. The CDR3 sequence: CASSLTGGSETQYF. CDR3 in DNA: TGTGCCAGCAGTTTAACGGGGGGTAGTGAGACCCAGTACTTC.

Remarks on this clonotype: A read error may account for a junction end that differs from germline. The J gene is TRBJ1-2, the V gene TRBV29-1; no firm D call. The CDR3 contains 13 residues. CDR1 and CDR2 (germline): SQVTM, ANQGSEA. The CDR3 nucleotides are TGCAGCGTTGAAGGAAATCAAACGGGAGTCCAATCCTTC. It translates to CSVEGNQTGVQSF.

V usage is TRBV10-3 and J usage is TRBJ2-1, with D possibly being TRBD2 (7 bases). Trimming shortened V by 6 bases and J by 1 base, and 16 bases separated the two germline ends. This CDR3 has 16 residues. Germline values: CDR1 ENHRY, CDR2 SYGVKD. In DNA form, the CDR3 reads TGTGCCATCAGCGCGAACAGGGAGGGATCCTACAATGAGCAGTTCTTC. The encoded protein is CAISANREGSYNEQFF.